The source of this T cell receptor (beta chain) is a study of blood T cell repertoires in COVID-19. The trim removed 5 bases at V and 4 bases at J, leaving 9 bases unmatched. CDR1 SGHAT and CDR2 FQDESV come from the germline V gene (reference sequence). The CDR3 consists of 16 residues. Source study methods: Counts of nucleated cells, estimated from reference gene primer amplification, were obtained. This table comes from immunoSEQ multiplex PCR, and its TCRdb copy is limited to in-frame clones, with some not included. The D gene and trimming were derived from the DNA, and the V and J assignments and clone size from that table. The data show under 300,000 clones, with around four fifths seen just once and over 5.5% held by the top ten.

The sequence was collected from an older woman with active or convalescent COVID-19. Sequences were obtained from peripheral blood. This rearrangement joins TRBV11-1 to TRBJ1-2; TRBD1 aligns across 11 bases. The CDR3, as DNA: TGTGCCAGCAGCAACTCGGGACAGGGGGACTTCTATGGCTACACCTTC. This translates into CASSNSGQGDFYGYTF.